One sample yielded the 14 T cell receptor beta chains listed below, sequenced in a study of neurological immune-mediated disorders. In TCRdb, the 5' RACE reads were re-called with MiXCR into one record per CDR3 protein. The repertoire consists of about 59,000 distinct CDR3 sequences, with 24% occurring once and the leading ten covering 4.6%. Time point indicated: technical triplicate 2. Sequencing was performed on PBMCs. Receptor source: a man in his 60s with HTLV-1-associated myelopathy (HAM/TSP).

In its sample, this clonotype was seen many times. This chain connects TRBV29-1 to TRBJ2-7; 9 bases fit TRBD1. This CDR3 region has 13 residues. The germline V gene has CDR1 SQVTM and CDR2 ANQGSEA. Trimming took 8 bases from V and 6 from J; bases not matched to a gene: 11. The chain's CDR3 is CSFRDRASSEQYF. The CDR3 DNA reads TGCAGCTTCAGGGACAGGGCCTCGTCCGAGCAGTACTTC.

In this sample, this clonotype turned up many times. The chain recombines TRBV10-1 with TRBJ1-1, with D hard to call. V shed 0 bases and J shed 7 bases, with 9 bases lying between them. Germline CDR1 and CDR2: WNHNN and SYGVQD (reference sequence). CDR3 length: 13 residues. CDR3 protein: CASSESGQNEAFF. The CDR3 bases are TGCGCCAGCAGTGAGTCTGGGCAGAATGAAGCTTTCTTT.

This clonotype was detected ten times or more. Here the CDR3 reads CASSPRTEPVEQYF. DNA of the CDR3: TGCGCCAGCAGCCCTAGGACAGAACCAGTCGAGCAGTACTTC. This chain connects TRBV5-1 to TRBJ2-7, with D possibly TRBD1 on 6 matching bases. This CDR3 has 14 residues. The germline V gene encodes CDR1 SGHRS and CDR2 YFSETQ. Trimming cost V 4 bases and J 6 bases, with 17 bases left between them.

This clonotype has a count of ten or more. The chain has TRBV5-1 and TRBJ2-3; D ambiguous. The V and J ends lost 4 bases and 2 bases respectively, with 14 bases between them. Germline CDR1 and CDR2: SGHRS and YFSETQ. The CDR3 runs to 15 residues. The CDR3 nucleotides read TGCGCCAGCAGCCATCGGGCAGTATTCACAGATACGCAGTATTTT. Translated, it gives CASSHRAVFTDTQYF.

In its sample, this clonotype was seen many times. CDR3 nucleotide sequence: TGTGCCACCAGCAGAGATAGGGGACTCTCTGGAAACACCATATATTTT. This translates into CATSRDRGLSGNTIYF. This rearrangement joins TRBV15 to TRBJ1-3; possible D gene TRBD1, 5 bases. Germline CDR1 reads LNHNV; CDR2 reads YYDKDF (reference sequence). The CDR3 is 16 amino acids. V dropped 0 bases and J dropped 0 bases, with 9 bases sitting between them.

Comment on this clonotype: Being one base from a much bigger clone, this may be a read error. The chain has TRBV5-1 and TRBJ1-1; D is uncertain. The CDR3 sequence is 16 residues long. Germline V lookup: CDR1 SGHRS, CDR2 YFSETQ. The CDR3 region is CASSPGSGRLNSEAFF. The CDR3 coding sequence is TGCGCCAGCAGTCCGGGTTCTGGCAGGCTGAACAGTGAAGCTTTCTTT.

There are a few counts of this clonotype. This chain uses TRBV12-5 with TRBJ2-5; 14 bases agree with TRBD2. With 6 bases clipped from V and 0 bases from J, the junction kept 9 bases outside the gene matches. CDR1 and CDR2 from the germline V gene are LGHNT and FRNRAP. The CDR3 length is 18 residues. The chain's CDR3 is CASGGTSGSFNYQETQYF. The CDR3 DNA sequence: TGTGCTAGTGGAGGGACTAGCGGGAGTTTTAATTACCAAGAGACCCAGTACTTC. Drawing the rest from reference TRBV12-5 and TRBJ2-5, the complete variable domain is DARVTQTPRHKVTEMGQEVTMRCQPILGHNTVFWYRQTMMQGLELLAYFRNRAPLDDSGMPKDRFSAEMPDATLATLKIQPSEPRDSAVYFCASGGTSGSFNYQETQYFGPGTRLLVL.

This clonotype has a count of ten or more. The genes are TRBV9 and TRBJ2-3; unclear D gene. This CDR3 region has 15 residues. Trimming cost V 2 bases and J 0 bases, with 10 bases left between them. CDR1 and CDR2 from the germline V gene are SGDLS and YYNGEE. The CDR3 coding sequence is TGTGCCAGCAGCGTGGGCACCCTTAGCACAGATACGCAGTATTTT. Protein: CASSVGTLSTDTQYF.

This clonotype was detected ten times or more. J is TRBJ2-2 and V is TRBV7-6, with TRBD1 identical over 9 bases. CDR1 is SGHVS and CDR2 is FNYEAQ in the germline V gene. V was clipped by 4 bases and J by 1 base; unmatched bases: 7. There are 17 residues in the CDR3. CDR3 region: CASSSRWGQGNTGELFF. CDR3 bases: TGTGCCAGCAGCTCTAGGTGGGGACAGGGGAACACCGGGGAGCTGTTTTTT.

This clonotype was observed at least ten times. The chain joins TRBV2 to TRBJ2-1; weak D call: TRBD2 (6 bases). This CDR3 region has 13 residues. CDR1 and CDR2 (germline): SNHLY, FYNNEI. The V end was cut by 3 bases, the J end by 7 bases, with 10 bases between. DNA for the CDR3: TGTGCCAGCAGTGAGGGGACTCATAATGAGCAGTTCTTC. Translation gives CASSEGTHNEQFF.

This clonotype was observed many times. CDR3 nucleotide sequence: TGTGCCATACGGACTAGCGGTCCTCACCGGGAGCAGTTCTTC. This translates into CAIRTSGPHREQFF. The genes are TRBV7-3 and TRBJ2-1; TRBD2 agrees at 10 bases. V trimming: 10 bases; J trimming: 10 bases; junction bases outside the gene matches: 13. Germline V gene lookup returns CDR1 SGHTA and CDR2 FQGTGA. This CDR3 is 14 amino acids long.

This clonotype was seen ten or more times. CDR3 sequence reads: CAISGTGGTGELFF. CDR3 coding DNA: TGTGCCATCAGTGGGACAGGGGGCACCGGGGAGCTGTTTTTT. This chain connects TRBV10-3 to TRBJ2-2; TRBD1 matches 10 bases. CDR1 is ENHRY and CDR2 is SYGVKD in the germline V gene. Trimming cost V 4 bases and J 4 bases; bases outside gene matches: 0. The CDR3 loop spans 14 amino acids.

This clonotype came up many times. The gene calls are TRBV4-1 and TRBJ1-1; D not resolved. CDR1 is MGHRA, CDR2 YSYEKL, per germline. Trimming shortened V by 3 bases and J by 4 bases, and 21 bases separated the two germline ends. The CDR3 consists of 17 residues. This CDR3 is CASSHAIGRSKGTEAFF. CDR3 DNA sequence: TGCGCCAGCAGCCACGCAATTGGTCGCAGTAAGGGCACTGAAGCTTTCTTT.

This clonotype was seen just once. A much larger clonotype is one base distant, so this may be a read error. This chain joins TRBV12-3 or TRBV12-4 and TRBJ2-7; D perhaps matches TRBD1 (5 bases). V lost 6 bases and J 3 bases, leaving 9 bases between the germline ends. This CDR3 region has 12 residues. The CDR3 region is CASSAGIYEQYF. The CDR3, as DNA: TGTGCCAGCAGCGCAGGGATCTACGAGCAGTACTTC.